This T cell receptor (beta chain) is from a study of OX40 agonist ivuxolimab in advanced cancers. The CDR3 contains 15 residues. From germline, CDR1 is LNHDA and CDR2 SQIVND (reference sequence). Trimming removed 3 bases from V and 5 bases from J, with 13 bases in between. TCRdb keeps only in-frame clones here, not all; method: immunoSEQ multiplex PCR. The top ten hold roughly 1.1% of the sample, which has roughly 110,000 clones, more than 85% seen once. Sample: CD4+ or CD8+ T cells sorted from blood, taken in a trial of the OX40 agonist ivuxolimab. This TCR came from an adult with an advanced solid tumor such as melanoma, head and neck, liver or kidney cancer. V and J are TRBV19 and TRBJ1-4; no reliable D call. CDR3 coding DNA: TGTGCCAGTAGTATCAACACCGAGGGAAATGAAAAACTGTTTTTT. Translation: CASSINTEGNEKLFF. The full variable domain, with the rest looked up from reference TRBV19 and TRBJ1-4, is DGGITQSPKYLFRKEGQNVTLSCEQNLNHDAMYWYRQDPGQGLRLIYYSQIVNDFQKGDIAEGYSVSREKKESFPLTVTSAQKNPTAFYLCASSINTEGNEKLFFGSGTQLSVL.